This T cell receptor beta chain appears in the sequencing data of a study of PD-1 blockade in classical Hodgkin lymphoma. Study as a whole: Patients were given intravenous nivolumab, 3 mg/kg, every 2 weeks.

Time point reported: cycle 4 day 1 (C4D1), after 5 to 7 weeks of nivolumab. Exposure to brentuximab vedotin varied, and each patient had relapsed following autologous stem cell transplantation. By magnetic negative selection, CD4+ T cells were purified from thawed PBMCs. The CDR3 runs 14 residues. V was clipped by 3 bases and J by 0 bases, with 9 bases between them. The germline gives CDR1 KGHSH, CDR2 LQKENI. The table came from immunoSEQ multiplex PCR; TCRdb's copy has only in-frame clones and leaves some out. The data contain 20,000 or so clones, 70% to 90% of them seen just once; the ten biggest clones take up roughly 2.6%. Remarks on this clone: What it binds is not known.

General study results and limits: Compared with healthy donors, newly diagnosed patients reportedly showed lower baseline TCR diversity. Patients who responded completely had about the same baseline diversity as newly diagnosed patients. Unlike CD8+ TCR diversity, which did not rise significantly by C4D1, CD4+ TCR diversity did.

The sequencing used CD4+ T cells from blood, collected before the fourth cycle of nivolumab. V is TRBV18 and J is TRBJ2-7; D gene unclear. This clonotype was sampled from a human donor with classical Hodgkin lymphoma. The chain's CDR3 is CASSPISDSYEQYF. For the CDR3, the DNA is TGTGCCAGCTCACCCATCAGTGACTCCTACGAGCAGTACTTC.